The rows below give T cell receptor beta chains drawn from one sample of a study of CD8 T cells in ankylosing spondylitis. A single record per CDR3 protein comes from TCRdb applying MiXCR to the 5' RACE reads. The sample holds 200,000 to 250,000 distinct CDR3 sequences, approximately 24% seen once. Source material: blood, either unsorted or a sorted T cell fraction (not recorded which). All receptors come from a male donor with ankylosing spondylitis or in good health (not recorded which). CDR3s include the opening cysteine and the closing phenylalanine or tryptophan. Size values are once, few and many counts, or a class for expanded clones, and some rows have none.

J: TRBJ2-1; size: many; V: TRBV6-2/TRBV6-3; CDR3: CASSPHPGEQFF
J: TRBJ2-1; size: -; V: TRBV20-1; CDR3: CSAIWTSGANVGVNEQFF
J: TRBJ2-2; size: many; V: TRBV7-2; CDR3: CASSRDGPSGELFF
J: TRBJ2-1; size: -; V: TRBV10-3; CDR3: CAISATPNNEQFF
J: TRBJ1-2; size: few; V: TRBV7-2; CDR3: CASSLNEGAFGYGYTF
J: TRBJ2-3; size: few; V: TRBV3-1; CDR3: CASSRWDSLSTDTQYF
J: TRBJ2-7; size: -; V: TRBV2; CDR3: CASRAGTNNYEQYF
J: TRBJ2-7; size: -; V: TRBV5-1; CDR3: CASSASGRPYEQYF
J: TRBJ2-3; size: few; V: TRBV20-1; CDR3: CSATGTSGSPDTQYF
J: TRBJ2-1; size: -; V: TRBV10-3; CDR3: CAIRGLTHLGCNEQFF
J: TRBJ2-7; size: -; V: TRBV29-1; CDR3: CSVQLAGEYEQYF
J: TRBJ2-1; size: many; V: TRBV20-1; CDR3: CSASWESSYNEQFF
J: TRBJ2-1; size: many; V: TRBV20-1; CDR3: CSARDPRTWSYNEQFF
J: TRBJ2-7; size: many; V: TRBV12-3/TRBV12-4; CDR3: CASSQGAKLDYEQYF
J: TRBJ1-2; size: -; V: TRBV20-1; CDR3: CSAVARQGVGGYTF
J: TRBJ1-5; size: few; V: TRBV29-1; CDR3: CSARSGDNQPQHF
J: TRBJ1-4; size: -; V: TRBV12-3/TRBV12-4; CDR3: CASHAGIDEKLFF
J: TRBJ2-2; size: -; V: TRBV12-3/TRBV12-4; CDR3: CASSRNTHTGELFF
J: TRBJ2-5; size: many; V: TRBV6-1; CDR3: CASSPRDSRQETQYF
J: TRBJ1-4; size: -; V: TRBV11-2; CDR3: CASSNQGVSEKLFF
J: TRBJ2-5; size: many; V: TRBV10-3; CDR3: CAIRTGTGDPETQYF
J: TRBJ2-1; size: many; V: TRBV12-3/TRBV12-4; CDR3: CASSSVGAGSYNEQFF
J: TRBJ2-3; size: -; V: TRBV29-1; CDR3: CSVDGVRDADTQYF
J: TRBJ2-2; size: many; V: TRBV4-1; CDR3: CASSQEGTGPGELFF
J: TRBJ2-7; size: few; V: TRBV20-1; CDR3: CSAKTSGSVYEQYF
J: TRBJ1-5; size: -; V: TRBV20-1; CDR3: CSARVGSQPQHF
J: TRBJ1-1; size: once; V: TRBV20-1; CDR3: CSAMGFGGENTEAFF
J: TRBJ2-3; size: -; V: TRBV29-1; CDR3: CSVSGAGDTDTQYF
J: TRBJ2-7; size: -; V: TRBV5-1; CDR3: CASSSDPGLAAQQYF
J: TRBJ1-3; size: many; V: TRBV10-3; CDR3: CAISPTGGTGNTIYF
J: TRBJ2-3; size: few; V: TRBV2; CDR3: CASSELAGGMDTQYF
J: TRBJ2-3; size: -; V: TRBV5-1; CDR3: CATTSEGLGTDTQYF
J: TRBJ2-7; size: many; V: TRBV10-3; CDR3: CAIRGSGSSTYSYEQYF
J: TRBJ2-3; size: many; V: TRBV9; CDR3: CASSPVSSITDTQYF
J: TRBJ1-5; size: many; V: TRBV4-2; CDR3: CASSQIKGGASQPQHF
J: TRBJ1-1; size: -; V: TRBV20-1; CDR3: CSASQGVGAFF
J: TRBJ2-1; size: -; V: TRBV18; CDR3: CASGLASYNEQFF
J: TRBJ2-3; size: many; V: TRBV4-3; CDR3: CASSQEWDTQYF
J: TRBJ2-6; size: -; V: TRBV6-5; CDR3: CASSYSVQVIPGANVLTF
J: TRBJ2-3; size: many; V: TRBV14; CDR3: CASSQDVGSGRAGATQYF
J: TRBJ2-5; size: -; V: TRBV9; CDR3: CASSVVGAPDQETQYF
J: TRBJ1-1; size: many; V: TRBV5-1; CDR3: CASRVPGLNTEAFF
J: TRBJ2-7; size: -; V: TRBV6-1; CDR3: CASRPGQGSYEQYF
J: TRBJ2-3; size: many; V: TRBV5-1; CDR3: CASSLGSSGSVDTQYF
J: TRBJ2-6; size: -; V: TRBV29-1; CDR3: CSVGQSGANVLTF
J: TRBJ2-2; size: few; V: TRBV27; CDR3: CASSPGLAGTGELFF
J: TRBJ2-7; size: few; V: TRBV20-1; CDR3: CSASETTRLFNEQYF
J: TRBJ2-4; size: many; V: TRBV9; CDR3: CASSPEATGKNIQYF
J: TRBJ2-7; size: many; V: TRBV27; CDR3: CASSLSRGVGEQYF
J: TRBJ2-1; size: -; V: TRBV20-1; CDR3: CSAFPGTNYNEQFF
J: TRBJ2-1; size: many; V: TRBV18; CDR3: CASSVTLGRDNEQFF
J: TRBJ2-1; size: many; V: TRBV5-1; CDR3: CASSLQRSSYNEQFF
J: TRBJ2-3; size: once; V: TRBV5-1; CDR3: CASSAGASGYSTDTQYF
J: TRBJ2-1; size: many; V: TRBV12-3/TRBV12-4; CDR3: CASSLKPSGSYNEQFF
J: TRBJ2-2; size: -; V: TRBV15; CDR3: CATSRVGTSTGELFF
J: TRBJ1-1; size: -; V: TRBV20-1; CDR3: CSAILDTEAFF
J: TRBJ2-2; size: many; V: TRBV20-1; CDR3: CSAPGLAVGELFF
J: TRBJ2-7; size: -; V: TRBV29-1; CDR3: CSAQTTVSYEQYF
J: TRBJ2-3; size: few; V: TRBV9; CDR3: CASSVGLAGTDTQYF